Sequencing of this TCR beta chain was carried out in a study of blood T cells in healthy people across ages. The donors, all healthy, were Caucasians living in Russia, aged roughly 6 to 100. Sample-barcoded 5' priming and a J-beta primer mix drove a second PCR of roughly 6 to 12 cycles. TCRdb redid the calling of the 5' RACE reads with MiXCR, one entry per CDR3 protein. Among approximately 1.5 million distinct CDR3 sequences listed, roughly 43% were seen once. On this clonotype: An end of the junction differs from the germline gene, which may be a read error.

The CDR3 runs to 16 residues. CDR1 is SEHNR, CDR2 FQNEAQ, per germline (reference sequence). The sequencing sample was made of blood. The clonotype originates from a woman aged 18-35 years in good health. V gene TRBV7-9 combines with J gene TRBJ1-2; 7 bases are a match to TRBD1. CDR3 amino acids: CTSSFDMLSGGYGYTF. The CDR3 DNA follows: TGTACCAGCAGCTTCGATATGCTTTCAGGGGGCTATGGCTACACCTTC.